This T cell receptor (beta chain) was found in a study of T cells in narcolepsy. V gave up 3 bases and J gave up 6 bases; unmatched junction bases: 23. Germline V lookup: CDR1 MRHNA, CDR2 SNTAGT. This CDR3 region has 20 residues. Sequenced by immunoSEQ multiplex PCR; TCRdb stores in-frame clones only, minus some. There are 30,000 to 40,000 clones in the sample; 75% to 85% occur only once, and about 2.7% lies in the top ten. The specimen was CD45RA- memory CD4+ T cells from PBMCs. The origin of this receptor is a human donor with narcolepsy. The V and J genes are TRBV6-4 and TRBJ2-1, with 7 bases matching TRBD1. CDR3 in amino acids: CASSESRSGLGQRISNEQFF. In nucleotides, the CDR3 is TGTGCCAGCAGTGAATCCCGATCGGGTTTGGGACAGAGGATAAGCAATGAGCAGTTCTTC.